This T cell receptor (beta chain) was captured in a study of tumor-infiltrating lymphocytes in primary liver carcinoma. Turning to the study itself: Surgical resection was the treatment these patients received for primary liver carcinoma. The study's findings and limits: Blood's top-250-clone fraction was significantly lower than that of tumors (p = 0.039). Samples, which were bulk and unsorted, did not allow CD4+ and CD8+ repertoires to be compared.

Blood RNA originated from unsorted whole blood, with germline DNA additionally extracted. Surgery was preceded by the collection of four milliliters of peripheral blood. Worth noting for this clonotype: Its cognate antigen is unknown. One end of the junction varies from germline; a read error may be responsible.

Germline loops: CDR1 SGHAT, CDR2 FQNNGV. The CDR3 covers 16 residues. From roughly 0.5 ug total RNA, TCR beta cDNA was generated with a primer in the constant region. ARM-PCR was slightly modified, and three nested multiplex PCR rounds with it gave rise to the TCR beta libraries. The two initial PCR rounds, nine to eleven cycles each, used TRBV1-TRBV30 forward and C-beta reverse primers. Each CDR3 protein is one row after TCRdb ran MiXCR on the multiplex PCR reads. This table holds about 180,000 distinct CDR3 sequences, over 45% found once. The genes are TRBV11-2 and TRBJ1-6, with D possibly matching TRBD1 (5 bases). The receptor's source is a man aged 35-49 years with primary liver carcinoma and hepatitis B virus infection. Sequenced sample: peripheral blood. The CDR3 here is CASSLGVSGGGSPLHF. Written as DNA, the CDR3 is TGCGCCAGCAGCTTAGGGGTCTCTGGAGGAGGTTCACCACTCCACTTT.